This TCR beta chain is drawn from a study of human T cells and chemical hapten exposure. About the research overall: Patients had diphenylcyclopropenone applied to the scalp weekly throughout the approximately 25-week study. Small discrepancies in pooled library volume mainly accounted for the varying TCR yields per sample. Broader study findings: Expanded TCRs made up significantly more big CDR3 similarity clusters than controls did.

Separate cDNA molecules received unique molecular identifiers, which the library attached to them. Via MiXCR, TCRdb re-called the RACE reads, giving one row per CDR3 protein. The data show approximately 91,000 distinct CDR3 sequences, about 9.9% seen once. This clonotype came up many times. The antigen is undetermined. Documented time point: patch test 2, 6 weeks after DPC sensitization. Stated treatment: therapeutic diphenylcyclopropenone sensitization with weekly scalp DPC. This CDR3 contains 15 residues. Germline-derived CDR1 and CDR2 are SGHVS and FNYEAQ. V lost 5 bases and J lost 2; bases outside the gene matches: 8.

Sequencing was performed on whole blood, taken in connection with sensitization to the hapten diphenylcyclopropenone (DPC). This chain joins TRBV7-6 and TRBJ1-1; 7 bases agree with TRBD1. This TCR came from a young man with alopecia areata. Some clones in this sample may be carry-over from other donors' samples. CDR3 in amino acids: CASSPRTGINTEAFF. For the CDR3, the DNA is TGTGCCAGCAGCCCTCGGACAGGCATAAACACTGAAGCTTTCTTT. Using reference TRBV7-6 and TRBJ1-1 for the parts outside the CDR3, the full variable domain is GAGVSQSPRYKVTKRGQDVALRCDPISGHVSLYWYRQALGQGPEFLTYFNYEAQQDKSGLPNDRFSAERPEGSISTLTIQRTEQRDSAMYRCASSPRTGINTEAFFGQGTRLTVV.